Shown below are 14 T cell receptor beta chains from a single sample sequenced in a study of CD8+ T cells in alopecia areata. Once RNA had been extracted, it was reverse transcribed into cDNA to act as the sequencing template. Using immunoSEQ multiplex PCR, the repertoire was profiled, and TCRdb retains in-frame clones only, with some absent. The data show about 110,000 clones, about 50% seen once. The sequenced material came from NKG2D-low CD8+ T cells sorted from blood. The receptor set was obtained from a human donor with alopecia areata.

This chain links TRBV19 with TRBJ2-1, with 8 bases identical to TRBD2. The germline V gene has CDR1 LNHDA and CDR2 SQIVND (reference sequence). The CDR3 covers 16 residues. The junction had 5 bases not matched to a gene; V was cut back by 3 bases and J by 1 base. The CDR3 DNA follows: TGTGCCAGTAGTATTACTAGCGGTGGGTCCTACAATGAGCAGTTCTTC. This codes for CASSITSGGSYNEQFF.

This clone was observed many times. The chain employs TRBV13 and TRBJ2-1; possible D gene TRBD2, 5 bases. CDR3 length equals 14 residues. V was trimmed by 3 bases and J by 9 bases, leaving 15 bases between them. Germline CDR1 is PRHDT and CDR2 is FYEKMQ (reference sequence). The CDR3 loop reads CASSLRTAVPEQFF. CDR3 bases: TGTGCCAGCAGCTTGCGGACTGCGGTACCTGAGCAGTTCTTC.

V gene TRBV7-6 combines with J gene TRBJ2-7; possible D gene TRBD2, 5 bases. This CDR3 comprises 18 residues. Trimming left V 1 base short and J 2 bases short, with 21 bases between. The V gene's germline CDR1 is SGHVS and CDR2 FNYEAQ. The CDR3 loop reads CASSLVPPTRADTYEQYF. The CDR3 DNA sequence: TGTGCCAGCAGCTTAGTCCCCCCAACGAGGGCTGATACCTACGAGCAGTACTTC.

This clone was picked up one time. The chain uses TRBV2 and TRBJ2-7; D may be TRBD2 (5 bases). Germline CDR1 reads SNHLY; CDR2 reads FYNNEI. The CDR3 has 15 residues. V was clipped by 3 bases and J by 0 bases, with 12 bases between them. DNA for the CDR3: TGTGCCAGCAGTGACTACAGCGGAAGCTCCTACGAGCAGTACTTC. Translated, it gives CASSDYSGSSYEQYF.

Here the CDR3 reads CASSPAGLTYEQYF. The DNA of the CDR3 is TGTGCCAGCAGTCCTGCCGGGCTTACCTACGAGCAGTACTTC. The J gene is TRBJ2-7, the V gene TRBV7-6; no firm D call. This CDR3 is 14 amino acids long. Germline V gene data show CDR1 as SGHVS and CDR2 as FNYEAQ. Trimming stripped 6 bases from V and 2 bases from J, with 14 bases between.

The chain carries TRBV15 and TRBJ2-1; D is unclear. The V and J ends lost 2 bases and 6 bases respectively, with 2 bases between them. This CDR3 has 11 residues. Germline V gene lookup returns CDR1 LNHNV and CDR2 YYDKDF (reference sequence). The CDR3: CATSRSNEQFF. Written as DNA, the CDR3 is TGTGCCACCAGCAGAAGCAATGAGCAGTTCTTC.

This clone occurred once. The chain links TRBV28 to TRBJ1-2; TRBD1 aligns across 7 bases. With 4 bases clipped from V and 1 base from J, the junction kept 6 bases outside the gene matches. CDR3 size: 15 residues. Germline CDR1 is MDHEN and CDR2 is SYDVKM. CDR3 loop: CASSSGTEINYGYTF. CDR3 in DNA: TGTGCCAGCAGTTCCGGGACAGAAATTAACTATGGCTACACCTTC.

This clone has only a few counts. The J gene is TRBJ1-2, the V gene TRBV10-3, with no clear D. V was trimmed by 3 bases and J by 1 base, leaving 12 bases between them. Germline V gene lookup returns CDR1 ENHRY and CDR2 SYGVKD. CDR3 length: 15 residues. The DNA for the CDR3 is TGTGCCATCAGTGAAGCGGTCGTTCTTAACTATGGCTACACCTTC. It encodes CAISEAVVLNYGYTF.

V usage is TRBV10-3 and J usage is TRBJ2-7; the match to TRBD2 covers 10 bases. This CDR3 spans 14 amino acids. Per germline, CDR1 ENHRY and CDR2 SYGVKD. After removal of 5 bases from V and 0 bases from J, the junction contained 1 base not matched to a gene. CDR3 residues: CAISSSGSSYEQYF. The CDR3 region has the DNA TGTGCCATCAGTTCTAGCGGGAGCTCCTACGAGCAGTACTTC.

The chain is built from TRBV27 and TRBJ2-1; 16 nucleotides agree with TRBD2. From germline, CDR1 is MNHEY and CDR2 SMNVEV (reference sequence). The CDR3 has 19 residues. J was trimmed by 2 bases and V by 0 bases; bases with no gene match: 4. The CDR3 protein is CASSLSGLAGGSPYNEQFF. The CDR3 nucleotides are TGTGCCAGCAGTTTATCGGGACTAGCGGGAGGGTCGCCCTACAATGAGCAGTTCTTC.

The rearrangement joins TRBV5-1 to TRBJ2-7; the match to TRBD1 covers 7 bases. Germline values: CDR1 SGHRS, CDR2 YFSETQ. CDR3 size: 15 residues. V trimming: 4 bases; J trimming: 5 bases; junction bases outside the gene matches: 12. Here the CDR3 DNA reads TGCGCCAGCAGCGGAGACAGGGTCCTTAGTGACGAGCAGTACTTC. Translated: CASSGDRVLSDEQYF.

In its sample, this clone was seen a few times. The rearrangement uses TRBV7-9 and TRBJ2-6; D call uncertain. This CDR3 is 18 amino acids long. Germline V lookup: CDR1 SEHNR, CDR2 FQNEAQ (reference sequence). V was shortened by 8 bases and J by 1 base, with 21 bases between the two germline ends. CDR3 region: CASARPGPDISGANVLTF. In DNA form, the CDR3 reads TGTGCCAGCGCCCGACCGGGCCCCGATATATCTGGGGCCAACGTCCTGACTTTC.

A remark on this clone: The junction and the germline gene differ at one end; a read error may be behind it. The CDR3 region has the DNA TGCAGCGTAGAAGAAACTAAAACCTACAATGAGCAGTTCTTC. Translating it yields CSVEETKTYNEQFF. The J gene is TRBJ2-1, the V gene TRBV29-1; D uncertain. Germline values: CDR1 SQVTM, CDR2 ANQGSEA. This CDR3 has 14 residues.

This clone was observed a single time. This chain links TRBV29-1 with TRBJ1-4; 10 bases are shared with TRBD1. V shed 8 bases, J shed 6 bases, and the junction held 3 bases outside the gene matches. The germline CDR1 and CDR2 sequences are SQVTM and ANQGSEA. The length of the CDR3 is 12 residues. CDR3 coding DNA: TGCAGCATAGGGACAGGGGATGAAAAACTGTTTTTT. Protein: CSIGTGDEKLFF.